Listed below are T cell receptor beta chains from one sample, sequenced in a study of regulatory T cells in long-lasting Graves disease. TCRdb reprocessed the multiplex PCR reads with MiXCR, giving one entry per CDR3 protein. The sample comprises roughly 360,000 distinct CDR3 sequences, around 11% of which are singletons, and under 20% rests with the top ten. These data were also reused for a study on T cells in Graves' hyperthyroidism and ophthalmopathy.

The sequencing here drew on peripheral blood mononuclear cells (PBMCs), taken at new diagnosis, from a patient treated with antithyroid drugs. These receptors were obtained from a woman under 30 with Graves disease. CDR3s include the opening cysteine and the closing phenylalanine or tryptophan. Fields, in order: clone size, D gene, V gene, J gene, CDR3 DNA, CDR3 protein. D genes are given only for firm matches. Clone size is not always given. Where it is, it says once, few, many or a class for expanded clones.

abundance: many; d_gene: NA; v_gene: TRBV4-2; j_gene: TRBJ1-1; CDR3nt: TGTGCCAGCAGCGCACAGGGAGCTGAAGCTTTCTTT; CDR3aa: CASSAQGAEAFF
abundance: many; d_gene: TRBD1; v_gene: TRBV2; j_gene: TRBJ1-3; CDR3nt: TGTGCCAGCTGTACCCCGACAGGGTCAAGCTCTGGAAACACCATATATTTT; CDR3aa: CASCTPTGSSSGNTIYF
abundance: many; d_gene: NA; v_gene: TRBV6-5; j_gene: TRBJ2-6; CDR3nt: TGTGCCAGCAGTTACTCGACAGGCTCTGGGGCCAACGTCCTGACTTTC; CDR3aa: CASSYSTGSGANVLTF
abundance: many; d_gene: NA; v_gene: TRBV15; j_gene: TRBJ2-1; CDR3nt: TGTGCCACCAGCAGTGGTCGAAATGAGCAGTTCTTC; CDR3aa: CATSSGRNEQFF
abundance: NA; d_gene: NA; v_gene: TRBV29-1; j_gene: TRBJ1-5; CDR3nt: TGCAGCGTTGAGGGGGGGTCAGGGCAGCCCCAGCATTTT; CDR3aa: CSVEGGSGQPQHF
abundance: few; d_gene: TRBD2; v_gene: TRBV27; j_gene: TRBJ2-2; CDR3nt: TGTGCCAGCTTTTCGACGGGAGGGACCGGGGAGCTGTTTTTT; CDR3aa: CASFSTGGTGELFF
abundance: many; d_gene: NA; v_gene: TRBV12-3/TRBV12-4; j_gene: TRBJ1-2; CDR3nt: TGTGCCAGCAGCCCCGCCCCGACAGGTGCTGCTGGCTACACCTTC; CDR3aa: CASSPAPTGAAGYTF
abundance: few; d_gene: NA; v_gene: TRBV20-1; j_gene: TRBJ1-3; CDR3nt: TGCAGTGCTAGAGTTTCCGGGCTAAACACCATATATTTT; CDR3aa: CSARVSGLNTIYF
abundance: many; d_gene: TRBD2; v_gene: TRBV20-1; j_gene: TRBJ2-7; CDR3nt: TGCAGTGCATGGCTAGCGGGCGGCGAGCAGTACTTC; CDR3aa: CSAWLAGGEQYF
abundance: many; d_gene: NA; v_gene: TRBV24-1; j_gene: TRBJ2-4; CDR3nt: TGTGCCACCAGATCCTTACCCTCGATCGATCCCCAGACAGCCAAAAACATTCAGTACTTC; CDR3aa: CATRSLPSIDPQTAKNIQYF
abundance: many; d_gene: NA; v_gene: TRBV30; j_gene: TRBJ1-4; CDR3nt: TGTGCCTGGAGTCCCGCCTCAACTAATGAAAAACTGTTTTTT; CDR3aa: CAWSPASTNEKLFF